This T cell receptor (beta chain) was captured in a study of molecular identifiers for immune sequencing clone quantification. Study-wide results and caveats: A single cell's spiked Jurkat TCR RNA was reportedly detectable among one million naive cells. A shared barcode on identical TCR molecules could lead to underestimated sizes for highly expanded clones.

TCRdb redid the calling of the PCR reads with MiXCR, one entry per CDR3 protein. The sample lists under 600,000 distinct CDR3 sequences, about 21% occurring once. The CDR3 sequence runs 16 residues, both termini included. CDR1 and CDR2 (germline): KGHDR, SFDVKD. This clonotype was counted ten times or more. The antigen remains undetermined. It is unclear where the CDR3 begins or ends on the DNA, so no DNA is shown, and the CDR3 is as TCRdb lists it. The sequencing sample was made of naive CD8+ T cells from blood, with Jurkat cell RNA spiked in. Documented subset: FACS-sorted CD8+CD4-CCR7+CD45RA+ naive T cells. This clonotype was obtained from a human donor in good health. Some libraries in this study had Jurkat cell RNA spiked in. This sequence joins TRBV24-1 and TRBJ2-2. CDR3 loop: CATSEPSVFGAGELFF.